Listed below are T cell receptor beta chains from one sample, sequenced in a study of vaccination and CD4 T cells after COVID-19. Antigen specificity for these receptors is unknown. TCRdb analysed the PCR reads with MiXCR anew, one entry per CDR3 protein. Among roughly 15,000 distinct CDR3 sequences listed, approximately 50% were seen once. The sample consisted of CD4+ T cells from blood, cultured in vitro, taken about 7 months after SARS-CoV-2 vaccination. The receptor set was obtained from a human donor who had recovered from COVID-19. The CDR3 runs from the conserved cysteine through the conserved F or W. The D gene is left open where the match is weak. Expanded clones are given a class, and other clones once, few, many or no size at all.

clone_size j_call d_call v_call cdr3_nt cdr3_aa
once TRBJ2-1 TRBD2 TRBV6-2/TRBV6-3 TGTGCCAGCAGCCACGCTAGCGGGAGTTTCTTCTTC CASSHASGSFFF
. TRBJ2-3 TRBD2 TRBV7-9 TGTGCCAGCAGCCGTGCAAGAGCGGGGGGGACTACAGATACGCAGTATTTT CASSRARAGGTTDTQYF
. TRBJ1-2 . TRBV20-1 TGCAGTGCTAGAGATAGGGGGTGGGTGAGATCTAACTATGGCTACACCTTC CSARDRGWVRSNYGYTF
. TRBJ2-5 . TRBV7-3 TGTGCCAGCAGCCCGGGCCTTATCGTCCGGGAGACCCAGTACTTC CASSPGLIVRETQYF
few TRBJ1-2 TRBD1 TRBV20-1 TGCAGTGCAACAGGACAGGGGAACTATGGCTACACCTTC CSATGQGNYGYTF
. TRBJ2-1 TRBD2 TRBV20-1 TGCAGTGCGAACGAGGGAGGGCCCTACAATGAGCAGTTCTTC CSANEGGPYNEQFF
few TRBJ2-3 . TRBV7-2 TGTGCCAGCAGCTTGGGCCCCAGCACAGATACGCAGTATTTT CASSLGPSTDTQYF
few TRBJ1-5 TRBD1 TRBV28 TGTGCCAGCAGTTTTAGGATCCCGCCCCCTCCGGGACAGGGGGAGCCCCAGCATTTT CASSFRIPPPPGQGEPQHF
. TRBJ2-7 . TRBV10-3 TGTGCCATCAGTGAGCGGGAAGGGTACGAGCAGTACTTC CAISEREGYEQYF
. TRBJ2-7 TRBD1 TRBV20-1 TGCAGTGCTAGAGACTCAGGACAGGCCTACGAGCAGTACTTC CSARDSGQAYEQYF
. TRBJ2-1 . TRBV20-1 TGCAGTGCTAGAGATCCCCTTTCGGGCGCGAGCTCCTACAATGAGCAGTTCTTC CSARDPLSGASSYNEQFF
. TRBJ1-2 . TRBV5-1 TGCGCCAGCAGCTTGGGTGTGGATGTCTATGGCTACACCTTC CASSLGVDVYGYTF
. TRBJ2-7 TRBD1 TRBV20-1 TGCAGTGCTAGCCCACCGGGACAGGGGGGGCGGGGGCAGTACTTC CSASPPGQGGRGQYF
. TRBJ1-6 . TRBV27 TGTGCCAGCAGGAGGGGGTTAGGGGAGGATAATTCACCCCTCCACTTT CASRRGLGEDNSPLHF
once TRBJ2-5 . TRBV7-7 TGTGCTAGCAGCTTAGACGGGAGCGCCAAGACCCAGTACTTC CASSLDGSAKTQYF
few TRBJ2-2 . TRBV20-1 TGCAGTGCTAGAAACCCCACCGGGGAGCTGTTTTTT CSARNPTGELFF
few TRBJ1-2 . TRBV19 TGTGCCAGTAGTATCGCAGGCTTCTATGGCTACACCTTC CASSIAGFYGYTF
. TRBJ2-1 TRBD2 TRBV24-1 TGTGCCACCAGTGACCCCGTGGGCGGGAGGCCCAATGAGCAGTTCTTC CATSDPVGGRPNEQFF
. TRBJ2-1 TRBD2 TRBV24-1 TGTGCCACCAGTGTCTCGGGGGGTGAAGACGGGAGTGAGCAGTTCTTC CATSVSGGEDGSEQFF
. TRBJ2-1 TRBD2 TRBV7-9 TGTGCCAGCAGCATCCGCGCCACTAGCGGTTCTGAGCAGTTCTTC CASSIRATSGSEQFF
once TRBJ1-1 . TRBV5-1 TGCGCCAGCAGCTTCGGGGGGAACACTGAAGCTTTCTTT CASSFGGNTEAFF
. TRBJ1-1 TRBD1 TRBV20-1 TGCAGTGCTAAACAGGGGGGGGCGACCACTGAAGCTTTCTTT CSAKQGGATTEAFF
. TRBJ2-1 . TRBV5-1 TGCGCCAGCAGCTTAGCAAGCGGGTTGAATGAGCAGTTCTTC CASSLASGLNEQFF
. TRBJ1-1 . TRBV11-3 TGTGCCAGCAGCCTCCTGGGATCGGGTGCTGAAGCTTTCTTT CASSLLGSGAEAFF
. TRBJ2-7 . TRBV10-2 TGCGCCAGCAGTGAGGGCGGCTACGAGCAGTACTTC CASSEGGYEQYF
. TRBJ1-1 TRBD1 TRBV7-3 TGTGCCAGCAGCCAACCGGGACGGACAGGGGGCGGTGGGGCTTTCTTT CASSQPGRTGGGGAFF
. TRBJ1-5 . TRBV20-1 TGCAGTGCTAGTCATAGAGGGTTGTCAAATCAGCCCCAGCATTTT CSASHRGLSNQPQHF
few TRBJ2-7 . TRBV20-1 TGCAGTGCCCACCGACAGAGGGGCTACGAGCAGTACTTC CSAHRQRGYEQYF
few TRBJ2-7 TRBD1 TRBV6-1 TGTGCCAGCAGTCCGGACAGGGGTTCGTACGAGCAGTACTTC CASSPDRGSYEQYF
few TRBJ1-2 . TRBV10-3 TGTGCCATCAGTGAGTCGATGGGCAGGGGTCCATATGGCTACACCTTC CAISESMGRGPYGYTF
. TRBJ1-1 . TRBV19 TGTGCCAGTAGTATACAACGACGTGTGGGAGCTTTCTTT CASSIQRRVGAFF
. TRBJ2-1 . TRBV27 TGTGCCAGCACCTCAAGGAGGACGCGGTACAATGAGCAGTTCTTC CASTSRRTRYNEQFF
. TRBJ1-1 . TRBV7-3 TGTGCCAGCAGCTCCAACAGGGAAAACACTGAAGCTTTCTTT CASSSNRENTEAFF
. TRBJ2-3 TRBD1 TRBV29-1 TGCAGCGTTGTAACAGGGGCAGATACGCAGTATTTT CSVVTGADTQYF
. TRBJ1-1 . TRBV2 TGTGCCAGCCAAGCGTCGAACGTAGCTTTCTTT CASQASNVAFF
. TRBJ2-3 TRBD2 TRBV6-4 TGTGCCAGCAGTGACTCGAGTTTGACTAGCAGGGGCACAGATACGCAGTATTTT CASSDSSLTSRGTDTQYF
. TRBJ2-1 . TRBV6-4 TGTGCCAGCAGTGACCGGACTGGAGACAATGAGCAGTTCTTC CASSDRTGDNEQFF
few TRBJ2-7 TRBD2 TRBV6-1 TGTGCCAGCAGGGGTAGCGGGACCTACGAGCAGTACTTC CASRGSGTYEQYF
. TRBJ2-7 . TRBV5-8 TGTGCCAGCAGCTTGAGGGGAGGAATTGGCACCTACGAGCAGTACTTC CASSLRGGIGTYEQYF
. TRBJ2-3 . TRBV18 TGTGCCAGCTCACCTGTGGGTCCTAGCACAGATACGCAGTATTTT CASSPVGPSTDTQYF
once TRBJ1-1 . TRBV10-1 TGCGCCAGCAGTCTTGGACCGTACAGGGACGCTTTCTTT CASSLGPYRDAFF